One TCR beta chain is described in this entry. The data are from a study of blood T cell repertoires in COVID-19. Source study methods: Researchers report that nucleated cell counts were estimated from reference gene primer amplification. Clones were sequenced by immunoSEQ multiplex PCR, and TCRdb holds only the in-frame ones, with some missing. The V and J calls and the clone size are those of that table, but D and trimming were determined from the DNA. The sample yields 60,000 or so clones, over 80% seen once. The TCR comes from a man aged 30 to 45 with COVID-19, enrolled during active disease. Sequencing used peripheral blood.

The CDR3, as DNA: TGTGCCAGCTCACCAGTCGGCAGGGGGACTGGGGCCAACGTCCTGACTTTC. This codes for CASSPVGRGTGANVLTF. V usage is TRBV18 and J usage is TRBJ2-6; 7 nucleotides line up with TRBD1. This CDR3 comprises 17 residues. V dropped 2 bases and J dropped 2; count of bases not matched to a gene: 6. Germline loops: CDR1 KGHSH, CDR2 LQKENI.